These 8 T cell receptor beta chains were all obtained from the same sample, sequenced in a study of cytomegalovirus exposure and HLA in healthy donors. Use of 60 Vbeta and 13 Jbeta primers characterized the PCR. Clones were read by immunoSEQ multiplex PCR, and TCRdb kept only the in-frame ones, dropping some. The table lists about 150,000 clones, about 77% of them singletons. The sequenced sample consisted of PBMCs. Source of these receptors: a male donor in good health and CMV-seronegative.

This clone was seen only a few times. The V gene is TRBV14, the J gene TRBJ2-7, with 9 bases identical to TRBD1. Unmatched junction bases numbered 15, after V lost 5 bases and J lost 10 bases. There are 15 residues in the CDR3. CDR1 and CDR2 from the germline V gene are SGHDN and FVKESK. This chain's CDR3 is CASSLKLGTGTQQYF. CDR3 in DNA: TGTGCCAGCAGCTTGAAACTGGGGACAGGGACACAACAGTACTTC.

The chain recombines TRBV25-1 with TRBJ2-7, with TRBD1 matching 8 bases. The V and J ends lost 4 bases and 0 bases, in that order; junction bases with no gene match: 5. The CDR3 extends over 15 amino acids. The germline CDR1 and CDR2 sequences are MGHDK and SYGVNS. The CDR3 region has the DNA TGTGCCAGCAGTGGGGGACAGGCCCTCTCCTACGAGCAGTACTTC. Protein product: CASSGGQALSYEQYF.

The chain has TRBV5-1 and TRBJ2-5, with D uncertain. Germline loops: CDR1 SGHRS, CDR2 YFSETQ. The CDR3 is made up of 14 amino acids. V shed 0 bases and J shed 0 bases, with 6 bases lying between them. The CDR3: CASSLGRYQETQYF. In DNA, the CDR3 is TGCGCCAGCAGCTTGGGCAGGTACCAAGAGACCCAGTACTTC.

V is TRBV5-4 and J is TRBJ2-7; perhaps TRBD1 as D (5 bases). The V gene lost 4 bases and the J gene lost 0 bases, with 11 bases spanning the gap. This CDR3 contains 14 residues. CDR1 and CDR2 (germline): SGHNT, YYREEE (reference sequence). CDR3 sequence reads: CASSVDRSSYEQYF. CDR3 nucleotides: TGTGCCAGCAGCGTCGACAGAAGCTCCTACGAGCAGTACTTC. The full variable domain, with the rest looked up from reference TRBV5-4 and TRBJ2-7, is ETGVTQSPTHLIKTRGQQVTLRCSSQSGHNTVSWYQQALGQGPQFIFQYYREEENGRGNFPPRFSGLQFPNYSSELNVNALELDDSALYLCASSVDRSSYEQYFGPGTRLTVT.

The rearrangement links TRBV6-1 to TRBJ2-2, with D possibly TRBD1 on 5 matching bases. Germline V gene data show CDR1 as MNHNS and CDR2 as SASEGT. The CDR3 covers 14 residues. Trimming left V 5 bases short and J 3 bases short, with 10 bases between. CDR3: CASSSGIHTGELFF. The CDR3 DNA is TGTGCCAGCAGTTCAGGGATTCACACCGGGGAGCTGTTTTTT.

CDR3 nucleotides: TGTGCCAGCAGCCAGCGGCTGGATTATTACAATGAGCAGTTCTTC. Translated, it gives CASSQRLDYYNEQFF. This chain connects TRBV7-2 to TRBJ2-1, with D maybe TRBD2 (5 bases). Trimming pared 5 bases from V and 4 bases from J, leaving 15 bases between. The CDR3 contains 15 residues. Germline assignment: CDR1 SGHTA and CDR2 FQGNSA.

The J gene is TRBJ2-2, the V gene TRBV28, with 7 bases fitting TRBD1. Germline V gene data show CDR1 as MDHEN and CDR2 as SYDVKM. CDR3 length: 15 amino acids. V shed 6 bases, J shed 6 bases, and the junction held 10 bases outside the gene matches. The CDR3, as DNA: TGTGCCAGCAGCCCTCGGGACAGTCCCCCCGGGGAGCTGTTTTTT. Protein: CASSPRDSPPGELFF.

The chain recombines TRBV9 with TRBJ1-2, with a weak D call TRBD1 (6 bases). CDR3 length equals 14 residues. The V end was cut by 1 base, the J end by 11 bases, with 18 bases between. Germline CDR1 SGDLS, CDR2 YYNGEE. The CDR3 nucleotides are TGTGCCAGCAGCGTAAGAGACAGGCCAACATGGTACACCTTC. As protein: CASSVRDRPTWYTF.